This is a list of T cell receptor beta chains from one sample in a study of radiation and T cells in renal cell carcinoma. TCRdb's table, derived via immunoSEQ multiplex PCR, lists solely in-frame clones and lacks some. The repertoire holds about 130,000 clones, more than 70% seen once, with around 11% in the top ten. The sample consisted of blood, taken from a patient whose treatment included radiotherapy and nephrectomy. Source of these receptors: a woman aged 45-65 years with renal cell carcinoma. CDR3s include the opening cysteine and the closing phenylalanine or tryptophan. The D gene is left open where the match is weak. Rows may omit the clone size; those that give it use once, few, many or a size class.

>once|.|TRBJ2-6|TRBV27
TGTGCCAGCACCTTTAAACTCCGCCGGGACGGCTCCTCTGGGGCCAACGTCCTGACTTTC
CASTFKLRRDGSSGANVLTF
>few|TRBD1|TRBJ1-1|TRBV5-8
TGTGCCAGCAGCACCCCAGGGGGTTCTTGGGGCACTGAAGCTTTCTTT
CASSTPGGSWGTEAFF
>once|TRBD1|TRBJ1-2|TRBV5-3
TGTGCCAGAAGCCCACAGGGGGCTCGTAATGGCTACACCTTC
CARSPQGARNGYTF
>.|TRBD2|TRBJ2-7|TRBV6-5
TGTGCCAGCAAGATCGGCGCGGGGGGGCGCGAGCAGTACTTC
CASKIGAGGREQYF
>.|.|TRBJ1-2|TRBV30
TGTGCCTGGAGTAATTCCAGGGCGAGGAACTATGGCTACACCTTC
CAWSNSRARNYGYTF
>.|.|TRBJ2-3|TRBV18
TGTGCCAGCTCACCCCAGGGGGATACGCAGTATTTT
CASSPQGDTQYF
>.|.|TRBJ1-4|TRBV4-1
TGCGCCAGCAGCCAAGCCGGCGCAGGGCCAAAACTGTTTTTT
CASSQAGAGPKLFF
>.|.|TRBJ1-1|TRBV4-3
TGCGCCAGCAGCCAAGATAGGGAACTCACTGAAGCTTTCTTT
CASSQDRELTEAFF
>.|.|TRBJ2-1|TRBV29-1
TGCAGCGTTGTCAGGAAGGGACCCAACAAGGGACACGGCAATGAGCAGTTCTTC
CSVVRKGPNKGHGNEQFF
>.|.|TRBJ2-5|TRBV5-1
TGCGCCAGCAGCTTGTGGACAGAGGGGGAGACCCAGTACTTC
CASSLWTEGETQYF
>.|.|TRBJ2-5|TRBV29-1
TGCAGCTCCCGCCTTCGACAGAAGATTAGGGGAGAGACCCAGTACTTC
CSSRLRQKIRGETQYF
>.|.|TRBJ1-4|TRBV5-1
TGCGCCAGCAGCTCCCGGGTCGATAATGAAAAACTGTTTTTT
CASSSRVDNEKLFF
>.|.|TRBJ2-6|TRBV4-1
TGCGCCAGCAGCCCTTCTGCGGTTTCTCCCTCTGGGGCCAACGTCCTGACTTTC
CASSPSAVSPSGANVLTF
>.|.|TRBJ2-1|TRBV18
TGTGCCAGCTCACCGGGACGGAATGAACGCAATGAGCAGTTCTTC
CASSPGRNERNEQFF
>.|.|TRBJ1-5|TRBV18
TGTGCCAGCTCACCAGCAGGGATAGGCAATCAGCCCCAGCATTTT
CASSPAGIGNQPQHF
>.|.|TRBJ2-5|TRBV5-6
TGTGCCAGCAGCTCCCTGACTAGTAGGGAGACCCAGTACTTC
CASSSLTSRETQYF
>.|.|TRBJ1-3|TRBV7-3
TGTGCCAGCAGCCCCACTTCAGGGTCGAGCACCATATATTTT
CASSPTSGSSTIYF
>.|.|TRBJ1-1|TRBV7-2
TGTGCCAGCAGCTTAGTGGGAGGACAGTCGGGCACTGAAGCTTTCTTT
CASSLVGGQSGTEAFF
>.|.|TRBJ1-2|TRBV5-6
TGTGCCAGCAGCTTGGAGGCCCAGGGAACGTTGGGCTACACCTTC
CASSLEAQGTLGYTF
>.|TRBD1|TRBJ1-1|TRBV5-1
TGCGCCAGCAGCTTGGGGGACAGGGGACTGAACACTGAAGCTTTCTTT
CASSLGDRGLNTEAFF
>.|TRBD2|TRBJ2-3|TRBV9
TGTGCCAGCAGCGCTGGCGGGGGAGGGACAGATACGCAGTATTTT
CASSAGGGGTDTQYF
>.|TRBD1|TRBJ2-7|TRBV18
TGTGCCAGCTCACCAGCCCACGGACAGGGGACCTACGAGCAGTACTTC
CASSPAHGQGTYEQYF
>.|.|TRBJ2-1|TRBV11-3
TGTGCCAGCAGCCTCGGAAGGTGGGGGAATGAGCAGTTCTTC
CASSLGRWGNEQFF
>.|.|TRBJ2-1|TRBV7-9
TGTGCCAGCAGCTTTACGGGGGCTTACAATGAGCAGTTCTTC
CASSFTGAYNEQFF
>.|.|TRBJ1-4|TRBV6-6
TGTGCCAGCACCCGGGACGGAACTAATGAAAAACTGTTTTTT
CASTRDGTNEKLFF
>.|TRBD1|TRBJ2-2|TRBV7-9
TGTGCCAGCAGCTCCTGGGGACAGATCACCGGGGAGCTGTTTTTT
CASSSWGQITGELFF
>.|TRBD1|TRBJ1-4|TRBV18
TGTGCCAGCTCACTTCACAGGGGTCGAGAAAAACTGTTTTTT
CASSLHRGREKLFF
>.|TRBD1|TRBJ1-5|TRBV2
TGTGCCAGCAGAGACAGGGGGCCTCAGCCCCAGCATTTT
CASRDRGPQPQHF
>.|TRBD1|TRBJ1-5|TRBV28
TGTGCCAGCAGCACTCCCGGGACAGGGGTTAAGCAGCCCCAGCATTTT
CASSTPGTGVKQPQHF
>.|.|TRBJ2-3|TRBV7-2
TGTGCCAGCAGCTCACTCTCTAGCACAGATACGCAGTATTTT
CASSSLSSTDTQYF
>.|.|TRBJ2-1|TRBV7-9
TGTGCCAGCAGCTCCCTAGGCGGGACCGATTACAATGAGCAGTTCTTC
CASSSLGGTDYNEQFF
>once|TRBD2|TRBJ2-3|TRBV19
TGTGCCAGTAGTATAGGTGCTAGCGGGGCTCCAATAGGGACAGATACGCAGTATTTT
CASSIGASGAPIGTDTQYF
>.|.|TRBJ1-2|TRBV6-1
TGTGCCAGCACCCCGCTGGGCGGTAACTATGGCTACACCTTC
CASTPLGGNYGYTF
>.|TRBD1|TRBJ2-7|TRBV18
TGTGCCAGCCAGAGAACGGGACAGGGGGTCTACGAGCAGTACTTC
CASQRTGQGVYEQYF
>.|.|TRBJ1-3|TRBV5-5
TGTGCCAGCAGCTTGGAGGGGATTGGAAACACCATATATTTT
CASSLEGIGNTIYF
>.|.|TRBJ1-4|TRBV5-3
TGTGCCAGAAGCATCGGGCGGCCAACTAATGAAAAACTGTTTTTT
CARSIGRPTNEKLFF
>few|.|TRBJ1-1|TRBV29-1
TGCAGCGTTGACTTTGGCGGTGGGGACACTGAAGCTTTCTTT
CSVDFGGGDTEAFF
>.|.|TRBJ1-3|TRBV7-9
TGTGCCAGCAGCTCCACCTCCAGTCTTACTCCTATCTCTGGAAACACCATATATTTT
CASSSTSSLTPISGNTIYF
>.|.|TRBJ2-2|TRBV18
TGTGCCAGCTCACCAGCGGCACCCAACACCGGGGAGCTGTTTTTT
CASSPAAPNTGELFF
>.|TRBD1|TRBJ2-3|TRBV19
TGTGCCAGTGGACAGGGGGCATTCACAGATACGCAGTATTTT
CASGQGAFTDTQYF
>.|.|TRBJ2-5|TRBV7-9
TGTGCCAGCAGCTTAGTGGTGGGGCAAGAGACCCAGTACTTC
CASSLVVGQETQYF
>.|.|TRBJ2-2|TRBV7-6
TGTGCCAGCAGCTTAGATCAGCCTAGCTATACCGGGGAGCTGTTTTTT
CASSLDQPSYTGELFF
>.|.|TRBJ2-6|TRBV30
TGTGCCTGGAGTGTGGGGGGCGCTGGGGCCAACGTCCTGACTTTC
CAWSVGGAGANVLTF
>.|.|TRBJ2-7|TRBV19
TGTGCCAGTACCGTTGACTCAGGGGGAGGCTACGAGCAGTACTTC
CASTVDSGGGYEQYF
>.|.|TRBJ1-6|TRBV2
TGTGCCAGCAGTGATAAGGCCCCCACGCCCTCCTATAATTCACCCCTCCACTTT
CASSDKAPTPSYNSPLHF
>few|.|TRBJ1-1|TRBV6-5
TGTGCCGTAAGAGGGACCAGCAACACTGAAGCTTTCTTT
CAVRGTSNTEAFF
>.|TRBD2|TRBJ2-5|TRBV14
TGTGCCAGCAGCCCCCCAGGCGGGGGGGCAGAGACCCAGTACTTC
CASSPPGGGAETQYF
>.|TRBD1|TRBJ1-1|TRBV6-5
TGTGCCAGCAGTTTCGGGACAGGTTTGATGAACACTGAAGCTTTCTTT
CASSFGTGLMNTEAFF
>.|TRBD1|TRBJ1-6|TRBV6-5
TGTGCCAGCAGCCGTAACCGGGACAGGGTCTCACCCCTCCACTTT
CASSRNRDRVSPLHF
>.|.|TRBJ2-5|TRBV7-3
TGTGCCAGCAGCTTAACCCCTGGTGGGACAAAGCAGACCCAGTACTTC
CASSLTPGGTKQTQYF